The 18 T cell receptor beta chains listed next were all sequenced from one sample in a study of CD8+CD57+ T cells in acquired aplastic anemia. Genomic DNA was employed as the template in profiling TCR beta VDJ and CDR3. TCRdb reanalysed the reads using MiXCR and keeps one entry per CDR3 protein. Among about 150,000 distinct CDR3 sequences listed, less than 45% were seen once. Sequencing was performed on sorted CD4+, CD8+, or CD8+CD57+ T cells (not recorded which) from PBMCs. Source of these receptors: a human donor in good health, serving as a control.

Note on this clonotype: A single base separates this from a much larger clone, so it may be a read error. The chain couples TRBV15 to TRBJ2-4; TRBD1 might be the D (6 bases). CDR3 length: 18 amino acids. The V gene's germline CDR1 is LNHNV and CDR2 YYDKDF (reference sequence). Trimming removed 5 bases at V and 0 bases at J, with 20 bases between. This CDR3 is CATSPRTVGDLAKNIQYF. The CDR3 coding sequence is TGTGCCACCAGCCCTAGGACAGTAGGGGACCTAGCCAAAAACATTCAGTACTTC. Combining the CDR3 with reference TRBV15 and TRBJ2-4 gives the whole variable domain DAMVIQNPRYQVTQFGKPVTLSCSQTLNHNVMYWYQQKSSQAPKLLFHYYDKDFNNEADTPDNFQSRRPNTSFCFLDIRSPGLGDTAMYLCATSPRTVGDLAKNIQYFGAGTRLSVL.

On this clonotype itself: The junction departs from the called germline gene at one end, perhaps through a read error. The CDR3 here is CANSLARGGLHSNYEQYF. DNA of the CDR3: TGTGCCAACAGCTTAGCTCGCGGGGGGCTACACTCGAACTACGAGCAGTACTTC. The chain couples TRBV7-2 to TRBJ2-7; 8 bases align to TRBD2. CDR3 length: 18 residues. CDR1 and CDR2 from the germline V gene are SGHTA and FQGNSA. Combining the CDR3 with reference TRBV7-2 and TRBJ2-7 gives the whole variable domain GAGVSQSPSNKVTEKGKDVELRCDPISGHTALYWYRQSLGQGLEFLIYFQGNSAPDKSGLPSDRFSAERTGGSVSTLTIQRTQQEDSAVYLCANSLARGGLHSNYEQYFGPGTRLTVT.

This clonotype was counted once. A much larger clone sits a single nucleotide away, making a read error possible. The chain combines TRBV6-5 with TRBJ1-6; D not certain. The CDR3 contains 14 residues. CDR1 and CDR2 (germline): MNHEY, SVGAGI. V lost 3 bases, J lost 6 bases, and 9 bases lay in between. CDR3 sequence: CASSYGVPNSPLHF. In DNA, the CDR3 is TGTGCCAGCAGTTATGGGGTCCCTAATTCACCCCTCCACTTT.

This clonotype was seen ten or more times. The V and J genes are TRBV5-1 and TRBJ2-1; D may be TRBD1 (6 bases). Germline V gives CDR1 SGHRS, CDR2 YFSETQ. Deletions cut 2 bases from V and 7 bases from J, with 13 bases between. This CDR3 is 14 amino acids long. CDR3 in DNA: TGCGCCAGCAGCTTCCAGGGGACGTGGAATGAGCAGTTCTTC. Translated: CASSFQGTWNEQFF.

This clonotype was counted a few times. V usage is TRBV18 and J usage is TRBJ1-1; D remains unclear. CDR1 and CDR2 from the germline V gene are KGHSH and LQKENI. There are 13 residues in the CDR3. The V end was cut by 5 bases, the J end by 1 base, with 8 bases between. The CDR3 sequence is CASSAAQNTEAFF. For the CDR3, the DNA is TGTGCCAGCTCAGCAGCGCAGAACACTGAAGCTTTCTTT. Drawing the rest from reference TRBV18 and TRBJ1-1, the complete variable domain is NAGVMQNPRHLVRRRGQEARLRCSPMKGHSHVYWYRQLPEEGLKFMVYLQKENIIDESGMPKERFSAEFPKEGPSILRIQQVVRGDSAAYFCASSAAQNTEAFFGQGTRLTVV.

The chain couples TRBV15 to TRBJ2-5, with TRBD1 as a possible D gene (6 bases). The germline gives CDR1 LNHNV, CDR2 YYDKDF (reference sequence). This CDR3 is 15 amino acids long. V lost 0 bases, J lost 1 base, and 9 bases lay in between. The CDR3 region has the DNA TGTGCCACCAGCAGAGACAGGGGCCTCCAAGAGACCCAGTACTTC. Encoded protein: CATSRDRGLQETQYF.

The rearrangement joins TRBV4-1 to TRBJ2-7; no definite D call. Trimming shortened V by 4 bases and J by 3 bases, and 13 bases separated the two germline ends. This CDR3 has 14 amino acids. CDR1 is MGHRA, CDR2 YSYEKL, per germline. CDR3 sequence: CASSLLMGFYEQYF. CDR3 coding DNA: TGCGCCAGCAGCCTCCTCATGGGCTTCTACGAGCAGTACTTC.

Only a few counts were recorded for this clonotype. The CDR3 is CASSYSTGQGGDTQYF. CDR3 DNA: TGTGCCAGCAGTTATTCAACAGGTCAGGGGGGAGATACGCAGTATTTT. The rearrangement links TRBV6-9 to TRBJ2-3, with TRBD1 as a possible D gene (7 bases). V shed 0 bases and J shed 5 bases, with 15 bases lying between them. CDR3 size: 16 residues. The germline CDR1 and CDR2 sequences are MNHGY and SVAAGI.

Concerning this clonotype itself: A single base separates this from a much larger clone, so it may be a read error. The chain recombines TRBV6-1 with TRBJ1-1, with D unresolved. CDR1 and CDR2 (germline): MNHNS, SASEGT. V was pared by 4 bases and J by 4 bases, with 10 bases between. The CDR3 extends over 13 amino acids. The CDR3 nucleotides read TGTGCCAGCAGTGGAGGATGGATCACTGAAGCTTTCTTT. As protein: CASSGGWITEAFF.

A word on this clonotype: This clone may be a read error of a much larger clone one base away. The V and J genes are TRBV6-1 and TRBJ1-5, with 11 nucleotides matching TRBD1. Germline assignment: CDR1 MNHNS and CDR2 SASEGT. The CDR3 has 14 amino acids. V lost 5 bases to trimming and J lost 6 bases; unmatched junction nucleotides: 3. CDR3 residues: CASSPGTGGQPQHF. The CDR3 region has the DNA TGTGCCAGCAGTCCCGGGACAGGGGGTCAGCCCCAGCATTTT.

This clonotype was picked up many times. The rearrangement uses TRBV19 and TRBJ1-1, with 7 bases fitting TRBD1. Trimming at V came to 4 bases and at J to 1 base, leaving 9 bases not matched to a gene. Germline V gives CDR1 LNHDA, CDR2 SQIVND (reference sequence). This CDR3 has 16 residues. The CDR3 DNA sequence: TGTGCCAGTAGTACTACCCGGACAGGTACGAACACTGAAGCTTTCTTT. It is translated as CASSTTRTGTNTEAFF.

Regarding this clonotype: This may come from a read error, since a much larger clone is one base off. V is TRBV7-8 and J is TRBJ2-1, with TRBD1 matching over 7 bases. The CDR3 sequence is 14 residues long. Germline CDR1 is SGHVS and CDR2 is FQNEAQ. The CDR3 DNA reads TGTGCCAGCGGCTTAGTTGGTACAGGGGATGTCCAGTTCTTC. It codes for CASGLVGTGDVQFF.

V and J are TRBV6-2 or TRBV6-3 and TRBJ2-6, with D possibly TRBD1 on 5 matching bases. The CDR3 runs to 18 residues. Trimming took 7 bases from V and 0 from J, leaving 19 bases between them. Germline CDR1 reads MNHEY; CDR2 reads SVGEGT. In DNA form, the CDR3 reads TGTGCCAGCAAAGGGGCTTTGCTAGTTCCCTCTGGGGCCAACGTCCTGACTTTC. As protein: CASKGALLVPSGANVLTF.

Worth noting for this clonotype: A much larger clonotype is one base distant, so this may be a read error. V and J are TRBV27 and TRBJ2-7; possibly TRBD1 or TRBD2 for D (6 bases each). Germline V gives CDR1 MNHEY, CDR2 SMNVEV (reference sequence). The CDR3 sequence is 16 residues long. V shed 0 bases and J shed 2 bases, with 14 bases lying between them. This chain's CDR3 is CASSLSWGAPPYEQYF. The CDR3 DNA reads TGTGCCAGCAGTTTATCTTGGGGGGCACCCCCCTACGAGCAGTACTTC.

This clonotype has ten or more counts. The chain recombines TRBV20-1 with TRBJ2-7; possible D gene TRBD2, 5 bases. This CDR3 is built from 15 residues. Germline CDR1 is DFQATT and CDR2 is SNEGSKA (reference sequence). The germline V and J ends were trimmed by 2 bases and 6 bases, with 20 bases remaining between them. The CDR3 loop reads CSARRGGSALAEQYF. DNA for the CDR3: TGCAGTGCTAGAAGAGGCGGGTCGGCGCTCGCCGAGCAGTACTTC.

This clonotype was recorded many times. V gene TRBV19 combines with J gene TRBJ1-3, with no clear D. CDR1 and CDR2 from the germline V gene are LNHDA and SQIVND (reference sequence). V was cut by 2 bases and J by 0 bases, with 8 bases left in between. The CDR3 consists of 15 residues. The chain's CDR3 is CASSIKAGSGNTIYF. CDR3 nucleotide sequence: TGTGCCAGTAGTATAAAAGCTGGCTCTGGAAACACCATATATTTT.

This clonotype was recorded many times. The V call is TRBV20-1, the J call TRBJ1-1; 9 bases agree with TRBD1. The CDR3 is 15 residues long. V was clipped by 4 bases and J by 5 bases; unmatched bases: 11. The germline V gene has CDR1 DFQATT and CDR2 SNEGSKA (reference sequence). The CDR3 loop is CSATRGQGLWTEAFF. Here the CDR3 DNA reads TGCAGTGCTACAAGAGGACAGGGGCTTTGGACTGAAGCTTTCTTT.

Here the CDR3 DNA reads TGTGCCAGCAGCTTACAAGGTAGCGACGGGGAGCTGTTTTTT. Protein product: CASSLQGSDGELFF. The gene calls are TRBV7-6 and TRBJ2-2; TRBD2 is a possible D gene (5 bases). Per the germline V gene, CDR1 is SGHVS and CDR2 is FNYEAQ. The CDR3 contains 14 residues. The V gene lost 2 bases and the J gene lost 7 bases, with 11 bases spanning the gap.